The sequence of this T cell receptor beta chain was determined in a study of blood T cells in healthy people across ages. Study-wide results and caveats: While age rose, TCR beta diversity per million T cells dropped in a roughly linear way. Estimated diversity, derived from one million T cells, was regarded as an underestimate.

This clonotype has at least ten counts. Its antigen is undetermined. Germline V CDR1 and CDR2: DFQATT, SNEGSKA (reference sequence). With V trimmed by 6 bases and J by 8 bases, 11 bases remained unmatched. The CDR3 covers 14 residues. PCR was performed a second time for 7 to 11 cycles using a sample-barcoded 5' primer and a J-beta primer mix. TCRdb reprocessed the 5' RACE reads with MiXCR, giving one entry per CDR3 protein. The data contain about 630,000 distinct CDR3 sequences, under 25% of them singletons. Isolation recovered at least 7 million PBMCs from every sample. The genes are TRBV20-1 and TRBJ1-4, with 8 bases fitting TRBD1. What was sequenced was blood. This clonotype was obtained from a man between 65 and 85 years old in good health. The CDR3 DNA reads as TGCAGTGCGGGCAGACAGGGGTCATGGGAAAAACTGTTTTTT. Protein product: CSAGRQGSWEKLFF.